A selection of T cell receptor beta chains follows, all from one sample in a study of technical replicates of blood from several donors. The repertoire was sequenced with immunoSEQ multiplex PCR; TCRdb's copy has only in-frame clones and lacks some. The sample holds more than 65,000 clones, 95% to 97% seen once. The sequenced sample consisted of T cells isolated from PBMCs. Receptors were obtained from a human donor in good health. CDR3s include the opening cysteine and the closing phenylalanine or tryptophan. Each record gives: D gene, CDR3 length, V gene, clone size, CDR3 protein. The D gene is left open where the match is weak. Size values are once, few and many counts, or a class for expanded clones, and some rows have none.

D: TRBD1; length: 14; V: TRBV11-2; size: .; CDR3: CASTPKTGGHGYTF
D: .; length: 17; V: TRBV4-3; size: .; CDR3: CASSQVRREPTYNEQFF
D: TRBD1; length: 13; V: TRBV5-1; size: .; CDR3: CASSEQGAGGYTF
D: TRBD1; length: 14; V: TRBV15; size: .; CDR3: CATVGTGERQPQHF
D: .; length: 15; V: TRBV11-3; size: .; CDR3: CASSLEAGPPGELFF
D: .; length: 16; V: TRBV2; size: .; CDR3: CASSVQGVFASYEQYF
D: TRBD1; length: 15; V: TRBV7-9; size: .; CDR3: CASSSYRGRDHGYTF
D: .; length: 13; V: TRBV6-1; size: .; CDR3: CATLFGDTGKLFF
D: TRBD1; length: 17; V: TRBV10-2; size: .; CDR3: CASSGTLPGQGLDEQYF
D: TRBD1; length: 16; V: TRBV10-3; size: few; CDR3: CAISEAGTGFQETQYF
D: TRBD2; length: 16; V: TRBV19; size: .; CDR3: CASSTLSGTFPHEQFF
D: .; length: 15; V: TRBV5-1; size: .; CDR3: CASSLDGTTGNTIYF
D: TRBD1; length: 13; V: TRBV29-1; size: .; CDR3: CSVRDSEVNGYTF
D: TRBD2; length: 18; V: TRBV7-8; size: once; CDR3: CASSARLSGRAFRETQYF
D: .; length: 15; V: TRBV4-3; size: .; CDR3: CASSQGGGYSYEQYF
D: .; length: 14; V: TRBV4-1; size: .; CDR3: CASSQNSLTDTQYF
D: .; length: 13; V: TRBV19; size: .; CDR3: CASSIGHTDTQYF
D: .; length: 14; V: TRBV6-1; size: .; CDR3: CASSLGIGGEKLFF
D: TRBD1; length: 15; V: TRBV30; size: .; CDR3: CAWSVRGGFYNEQFF
D: .; length: 13; V: TRBV18; size: .; CDR3: CAINNRVGPEAFF
D: .; length: 12; V: TRBV21-1; size: .; CDR3: CASSKEECEQYF
D: .; length: 14; V: TRBV6-5; size: .; CDR3: CASSPGHLNTEAFF
D: TRBD1; length: 16; V: TRBV11-1; size: .; CDR3: CASSTYRGLSYNEQFF
D: TRBD1; length: 15; V: TRBV5-8; size: .; CDR3: CASSLYRGRNTEAFF
D: .; length: 15; V: TRBV18; size: .; CDR3: CASSPLMDSQETQYF
D: TRBD2; length: 15; V: TRBV7-2; size: .; CDR3: CASSPGLAVSYEQYF
D: TRBD2; length: 15; V: TRBV5-1; size: .; CDR3: CASSILAGVDETQYF
D: TRBD1; length: 16; V: TRBV28; size: .; CDR3: CASSLNRGGVNTEAFF
D: .; length: 13; V: TRBV15; size: .; CDR3: CATSNWYTDTQYF
D: TRBD1; length: 14; V: TRBV19; size: .; CDR3: CASRSDRATDTQYF
D: .; length: 15; V: TRBV12-2; size: .; CDR3: CASRPGLGWTGELFF
D: .; length: 14; V: TRBV28; size: .; CDR3: CASSFEGENTEAFF
D: .; length: 14; V: TRBV4-3; size: .; CDR3: CASSQVRQNTEAFF
D: .; length: 13; V: TRBV11-2; size: .; CDR3: CASSPGQTYEQYF
D: TRBD1; length: 14; V: TRBV19; size: .; CDR3: CASSPTGGSNTQYF